These T cell receptor beta chains were read from a single sample in a study of blood T cell repertoires in COVID-19. Profiled with immunoSEQ multiplex PCR; TCRdb holds only in-frame clones, not every one. The sample contains 310,000 or so clones, roughly 82% of which appear only once. Sequencing used peripheral blood. Receptor source: a woman between 50 and 59 years old with acute or convalescent COVID-19. CDR3s include the opening cysteine and the closing phenylalanine or tryptophan. The order of the fields is J gene, D gene, V gene, clone size, CDR3 DNA, CDR3 protein. D genes are given only for firm matches. Clone size is given for some rows only: seen once, a few or many times, or a class if the clone is expanded.

>TRBJ2-7|.|TRBV7-3|.
TGTGCCAGCAGCCTCATAGGGGGAGACGAGCAGTACTTC
CASSLIGGDEQYF
>TRBJ1-2|.|TRBV18|once
TGTGCCAGCTCACCATTGCCAGGTGATGGCTACACCTTC
CASSPLPGDGYTF
>TRBJ1-4|.|TRBV4-1|once
TGCGCCAGCAGCGAATCACCTACAACTAATGAAAAACTGTTTTTT
CASSESPTTNEKLFF
>TRBJ2-7|.|TRBV3-1/TRBV3-2|once
TGTGCCAGCAGCCAAGGCTCCAGGGGGGAATACGAGCAGTACTTC
CASSQGSRGEYEQYF
>TRBJ1-3|.|TRBV7-3|.
TGTGCCAGCAGCTTAACGGCCGCGGGGGTATCTGGAAACACCATATATTTT
CASSLTAAGVSGNTIYF
>TRBJ1-4|.|TRBV19|.
TGTGCCAGTAGTATAGATCTTCTCGGGGAAAAACTGTTTTTT
CASSIDLLGEKLFF
>TRBJ2-2|TRBD1|TRBV18|.
TGTGCCAGCTCACCCTCGACAGGGGGCTTGACCGGGGAGCTGTTTTTT
CASSPSTGGLTGELFF
>TRBJ2-6|.|TRBV11-2|.
TGTGCCAGCAGCCGCGCTTCGCCGGGCTCTGGGGCCAACGTCCTGACTTTC
CASSRASPGSGANVLTF
>TRBJ1-2|TRBD1|TRBV29-1|once
TGCAGCGTTGGTACAGGGGTGATTGGCTACACCTTC
CSVGTGVIGYTF
>TRBJ2-3|TRBD2|TRBV6-5|.
TGTGCCAGCAGTACCTGGACACTAGCGAATACGCAGTATTTT
CASSTWTLANTQYF
>TRBJ2-3|.|TRBV7-3|.
TGTGCCAGCAGCCCGGGACACAGCACAGATACGCAGTATTTT
CASSPGHSTDTQYF
>TRBJ1-2|.|TRBV28|few
TGTGCCAGCAGCTTGCGGGGACCGGCTAACTATGGCTACACCTTC
CASSLRGPANYGYTF
>TRBJ2-7|.|TRBV24-1|.
TGTGCCACCAGTGATTCCCCGGCAGGGGCCGACGAGCAGTACTTC
CATSDSPAGADEQYF
>TRBJ1-2|TRBD1|TRBV5-1|.
TGCGCCAGCAGCTCGGGGACAGAATATTATGGCTACACCTTC
CASSSGTEYYGYTF
>TRBJ1-3|.|TRBV6-5|.
TGTGCCAGCAGTCCGCCGGGGGCTGGAAACACCATATATTTT
CASSPPGAGNTIYF